This T cell receptor (beta chain) was sequenced during a study of PD-1 blockade in classical Hodgkin lymphoma. Overall study results and limits: Newly diagnosed patients reportedly had lower baseline TCR diversity than healthy donors. Among the patients, those starting nivolumab under 1 year after ASCT were excluded. Patients with a complete response exhibited baseline diversity comparable to newly diagnosed patients.

Notes on this clone: Its target is not known.

Data came from immunoSEQ multiplex PCR; TCRdb stores just in-frame clones and leaves some out. The sample shows 12,000 to 15,000 clones, about 83% of them seen only once. CDR3 length: 14 amino acids. Germline assignment: CDR1 SGHTA and CDR2 FQGNSA. Trimming left V 2 bases short and J 1 base short, with 7 bases between. All trial patients relapsed after autologous stem cell transplantation. This receptor was identified in a human donor with classical Hodgkin lymphoma. The chain uses TRBV7-2 and TRBJ2-3; D is undetermined. This specimen was peripheral blood mononuclear cells (PBMCs), taken at baseline. This CDR3 reads CASSLRLRTDTQYF. The CDR3 bases are TGTGCCAGCAGCTTAAGACTCCGCACAGATACGCAGTATTTT.